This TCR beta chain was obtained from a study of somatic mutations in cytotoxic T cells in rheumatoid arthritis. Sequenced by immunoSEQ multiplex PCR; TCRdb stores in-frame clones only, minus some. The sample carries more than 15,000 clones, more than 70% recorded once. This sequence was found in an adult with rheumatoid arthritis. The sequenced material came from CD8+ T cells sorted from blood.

In DNA form, the CDR3 reads TGTGCCAGCAGCTGGAGTAGCGGGGGCCACAATGAGCAGTTCTTC. This codes for CASSWSSGGHNEQFF. The chain joins TRBV7-9 to TRBJ2-1; 9 bases are shared with TRBD2. Germline V gene data show CDR1 as SEHNR and CDR2 as FQNEAQ (reference sequence). V shed 4 bases and J 5 bases; nucleotides not matched to a gene: 6. This CDR3 contains 15 residues.